The 24 T cell receptor beta chains given below trace back to one sample, sequenced in a study of blood T cell repertoires in COVID-19 (TCRdb year 2020). Library creation used the immunoSEQ multiplex PCR assay. TCRdb took over this immuneACCESS table, retaining in-frame rearrangements with V and J assigned. Such tables are incomplete; in checked studies, under half of the missing clones stem from an unresolved V gene, and the remainder is unexplained. Recorded for this sample are 270,000 or so clones; about 80% of them occurred a single time. The ten largest clones take up around 9.2% of the sample. Sequenced input: peripheral blood. The receptors were gathered from a human donor in a cohort sampled during active COVID-19.

This clone occurred a few times. CDR3 DNA sequence: TGTGCCAGCAGCTTAGGAGGGGGACCGGAAAACATTCAGTACTTC. Residues: CASSLGGGPENIQYF. The chain combines TRBV7-2 with TRBJ2-4; tentatively, D is TRBD1 (6 bases). Germline V lookup: CDR1 SGHTA, CDR2 FQGNSA. V dropped 1 base and J dropped 5 bases, with 12 bases sitting between them. The CDR3 length is 15 residues.

This chain uses TRBV5-1 with TRBJ1-5; no definite D call. This CDR3 has 13 residues. The germline V and J ends were trimmed by 0 bases and 4 bases, with 5 bases remaining between them. The germline gives CDR1 SGHRS, CDR2 YFSETQ. The CDR3 region is CASSLAPNQPQHF. CDR3 coding DNA: TGCGCCAGCAGCTTGGCCCCGAATCAGCCCCAGCATTTT.

The chain carries TRBV29-1 and TRBJ1-1; D ambiguous. Trimming removed 6 bases at V and 6 bases at J, with 14 bases between. Germline assignment: CDR1 SQVTM and CDR2 ANQGSEA. This CDR3 has 12 amino acids. In nucleotides, the CDR3 is TGCAGCGTGGAGGCAGACGGAGCTGAAGCTTTCTTT. It encodes CSVEADGAEAFF.

CDR3 in amino acids: CASRGGGAGTDTQYF. For the CDR3, the DNA is TGTGCCAGCAGGGGCGGGGGGGCCGGAACAGATACGCAGTATTTT. The chain employs TRBV28 and TRBJ2-3; 9 bases align to TRBD2. V was pared by 6 bases and J by 3 bases, with 7 bases of the junction left unmatched. The CDR3 consists of 15 residues. Germline loops: CDR1 MDHEN, CDR2 SYDVKM.

CDR3 in amino acids: CASSVVSGGADTQYF. The CDR3 DNA reads as TGTGCCAGCAGCGTAGTGAGCGGGGGGGCAGATACGCAGTATTTT. The V gene is TRBV9, the J gene TRBJ2-3, with 10 bases lining up with TRBD2. The CDR3 extends over 15 amino acids. Per germline, CDR1 SGDLS and CDR2 YYNGEE. The V gene end was trimmed by 0 bases and the J gene end by 4 bases; junction bases not matched to a gene: 2.

This CDR3 reads CASSLTGEQPQHF. DNA of the CDR3: TGTGCCAGCAGCTTAACAGGGGAACAGCCCCAGCATTTT. The J gene is TRBJ1-5, the V gene TRBV7-8; 7 bases map to TRBD1. CDR1 and CDR2 from the germline V gene are SGHVS and FQNEAQ. With V trimmed by 2 bases and J by 7 bases, 2 bases remained unmatched. This CDR3 spans 13 amino acids.

The chain recombines TRBV9 with TRBJ1-2; D gene ambiguous. The germline gives CDR1 SGDLS, CDR2 YYNGEE. This CDR3 has 15 amino acids. Trimming shortened V by 3 bases and J by 6 bases, and 18 bases separated the two germline ends. CDR3 protein: CASSARSGVSDGYTF. The CDR3 DNA follows: TGTGCCAGCAGCGCTAGGTCCGGGGTTTCGGATGGCTACACCTTC.

The CDR3 region is CASSTRSTGVSNQPQHF. Written as DNA, the CDR3 is TGTGCCAGTAGTACCAGATCGACAGGGGTGAGCAATCAGCCCCAGCATTTT. The chain employs TRBV19 and TRBJ1-5; the match to TRBD1 covers 8 bases. With 4 bases clipped from V and 1 base from J, the junction kept 9 bases outside the gene matches. CDR1 and CDR2 from the germline V gene are LNHDA and SQIVND (reference sequence). The CDR3 is made up of 17 amino acids. The variable domain in full, with the rest retrieved from reference TRBV19 and TRBJ1-5, is DGGITQSPKYLFRKEGQNVTLSCEQNLNHDAMYWYRQDPGQGLRLIYYSQIVNDFQKGDIAEGYSVSREKKESFPLTVTSAQKNPTAFYLCASSTRSTGVSNQPQHFGDGTRLSIL.

The chain recombines TRBV6-2 or TRBV6-3 with TRBJ2-7; D gene unclear. Germline V gives CDR1 MNHEY, CDR2 SVGEGT. V dropped 0 bases and J dropped 1 base, with 7 bases sitting between them. The CDR3 has 14 amino acids. DNA for the CDR3: TGTGCCAGCAGTTACTCTGGGCGATCCTACGAGCAGTACTTC. Translation: CASSYSGRSYEQYF.

The rearrangement uses TRBV6-1 and TRBJ1-2; 7 bases align to TRBD1. The CDR3 extends over 17 amino acids. After removal of 2 bases from V and 4 bases from J, the junction contained 13 bases not matched to a gene. Germline-derived CDR1 and CDR2 are MNHNS and SASEGT. The CDR3 DNA is TGTGCCAGCAGTGAAATTCGGGGACAGCCTAACCGCTATGGCTACACCTTC. Translation: CASSEIRGQPNRYGYTF.

The V and J genes are TRBV3-1 (or the pseudogene TRBV3-2) and TRBJ2-5; TRBD2 aligns across 12 bases. V shed 4 bases and J 1 base; nucleotides not matched to a gene: 7. Germline assignment: CDR1 LGHDT and CDR2 YNNKEL (reference sequence). The CDR3 contains 17 residues. The CDR3 spells CASSRGRGLAGQETQYF. The CDR3 DNA reads as TGTGCCAGCAGCCGAGGCAGGGGACTAGCGGGCCAAGAGACCCAGTACTTC.

This chain uses TRBV15 with TRBJ2-7; 7 bases agree with TRBD1. In germline, CDR1 is LNHNV, CDR2 YYDKDF (reference sequence). The length of the CDR3 is 13 residues. The J segment lost 5 bases and the V segment lost 1 base, leaving 2 bases of the junction unmatched. CDR3 protein: CATSRGQGNEQYF. As DNA, the CDR3 is TGTGCCACCAGCAGAGGACAGGGTAACGAGCAGTACTTC. Filled out from reference TRBV15 and TRBJ2-7, the complete variable domain reads DAMVIQNPRYQVTQFGKPVTLSCSQTLNHNVMYWYQQKSSQAPKLLFHYYDKDFNNEADTPDNFQSRRPNTSFCFLDIRSPGLGDTAMYLCATSRGQGNEQYFGPGTRLTVT.

As for this clone: Distinct nucleotide sequences in the sample also encode this CDR3. The chain couples TRBV28 to TRBJ1-4; D unclear. V lost 1 base and J 0 bases, leaving 6 bases between the germline ends. CDR1 is MDHEN, CDR2 SYDVKM, per germline. The CDR3 covers 15 residues. Here the CDR3 DNA reads TGTGCCAGCAGTTTATACCGGGCAACTAATGAAAAACTGTTTTTT. This encodes CASSLYRATNEKLFF.

The genes are TRBV19 and TRBJ1-2; 7 bases fit TRBD1. CDR3 length equals 14 residues. The V gene end was trimmed by 5 bases and the J gene end by 4 bases; junction bases not matched to a gene: 7. Germline V gene lookup returns CDR1 LNHDA and CDR2 SQIVND (reference sequence). CDR3 bases: TGTGCCAGTAGTCGTCCGGGACAGAGCTATGGCTACACCTTC. As protein: CASSRPGQSYGYTF.

The rearrangement uses TRBV2 and TRBJ2-1; TRBD2 matches 8 bases. Trimming removed 2 bases from V and 7 bases from J; junction bases left unmatched: 7. CDR3 length: 15 amino acids. Germline V gives CDR1 SNHLY, CDR2 FYNNEI. CDR3 coding DNA: TGTGCCAGCAGTGAACTCGGGACTAGTAATAATGAGCAGTTCTTC. This sequence encodes CASSELGTSNNEQFF.

The chain couples TRBV7-9 to TRBJ2-7; D unclear. V lost 2 bases to trimming and J lost 2 bases, with 10 bases between them. The germline V gene has CDR1 SEHNR and CDR2 FQNEAQ (reference sequence). The CDR3 contains 14 residues. This CDR3 is CASSLSTFPYEQYF. Here the CDR3 DNA reads TGTGCCAGCAGCTTAAGTACTTTTCCCTACGAGCAGTACTTC. Combining the CDR3 with reference TRBV7-9 and TRBJ2-7 gives the whole variable domain DTGVSQNPRHKITKRGQNVTFRCDPISEHNRLYWYRQTLGQGPEFLTYFQNEAQLEKSRLLSDRFSAERPKGSFSTLEIQRTEQGDSAMYLCASSLSTFPYEQYFGPGTRLTVT.

The J gene is TRBJ2-5, the V gene TRBV5-1; 8 bases agree with TRBD1. The germline V gene encodes CDR1 SGHRS and CDR2 YFSETQ. CDR3 size: 16 residues. With V trimmed by 3 bases and J by 2 bases, 9 bases remained unmatched. The CDR3 DNA reads as TGCGCCAGCAGCTACCTGACAGGGGCAAAACAAGAGACCCAGTACTTC. It is translated as CASSYLTGAKQETQYF. Supplemented by reference TRBV5-1 and TRBJ2-5, the full variable domain reads KAGVTQTPRYLIKTRGQQVTLSCSPISGHRSVSWYQQTPGQGLQFLFEYFSETQRNKGNFPGRFSGRQFSNSRSEMNVSTLELGDSALYLCASSYLTGAKQETQYFGPGTRLLVL.

This clone appeared a single time. The chain is built from TRBV10-3 and TRBJ1-1; a possible D gene is TRBD1 (6 bases). Trimming removed 2 bases from V and 6 bases from J, with 7 bases in between. The CDR3 is 12 amino acids. Germline V gene sequence: CDR1 ENHRY, CDR2 SYGVKD. CDR3 nucleotide sequence: TGTGCCATCAGTGAGCAGGGGTCTGAAGCTTTCTTT. Its translation: CAISEQGSEAFF.

V usage is TRBV6-6 and J usage is TRBJ2-1; 7 nucleotides line up with TRBD1. The V segment lost 7 bases and the J segment 8 bases; nucleotides outside the gene matches: 8. CDR3 length equals 13 residues. Germline V gene sequence: CDR1 MNHNY, CDR2 SVGAGI (reference sequence). In DNA, the CDR3 is TGTGCCAGCACCGAGACAGGGAAGGATGAGCAGTTCTTC. This sequence encodes CASTETGKDEQFF.

J is TRBJ2-1 and V is TRBV7-2; possibly TRBD2 for D (6 bases). V gave up 6 bases and J gave up 3 bases, with 12 bases separating them. The germline gives CDR1 SGHTA, CDR2 FQGNSA. There are 14 residues in the CDR3. The CDR3 protein is CASSLANLYNEQFF. Written as DNA, the CDR3 is TGTGCCAGCAGTCTAGCGAACCTCTACAATGAGCAGTTCTTC. The variable domain in full, with the rest retrieved from reference TRBV7-2 and TRBJ2-1, is GAGVSQSPSNKVTEKGKDVELRCDPISGHTALYWYRQSLGQGLEFLIYFQGNSAPDKSGLPSDRFSAERTGGSVSTLTIQRTQQEDSAVYLCASSLANLYNEQFFGPGTRLTVL.

V is TRBV6-1 and J is TRBJ1-6; D not resolved. This CDR3 is built from 13 residues. Germline V gene lookup returns CDR1 MNHNS and CDR2 SASEGT. V was pared by 2 bases and J by 7 bases, with 6 bases between. The CDR3 coding sequence is TGTGCCAGCAGTGAAACAGAGAATTCACCCCTCCACTTT. Translating gives CASSETENSPLHF.

The rearrangement links TRBV6-4 to TRBJ2-2; 10 nucleotides match TRBD2. CDR1 is MRHNA, CDR2 SNTAGT, per germline. After removal of 6 bases from V and 0 bases from J, the junction contained 13 bases not matched to a gene. The CDR3 totals 19 residues. The CDR3 spells CASSPFPTGLAANTGELFF. For the CDR3, the DNA is TGTGCCAGCAGCCCCTTCCCCACTGGACTAGCGGCGAACACCGGGGAGCTGTTTTTT.

The chain couples TRBV7-2 to TRBJ1-2, with 9 nucleotides matching TRBD1. V gave up 3 bases and J gave up 4 bases; unmatched junction bases: 6. The CDR3 is made up of 15 amino acids. Germline V gene sequence: CDR1 SGHTA, CDR2 FQGNSA. CDR3 sequence (DNA): TGTGCCAGCAGCTTCTACAGGGGGCGCGGCTATGGCTACACCTTC. It is translated as CASSFYRGRGYGYTF.

This clone was counted once. The V gene is TRBV7-6, the J gene TRBJ1-1, with TRBD1 matching over 7 bases. There are 21 residues in the CDR3. Germline loops: CDR1 SGHVS, CDR2 FNYEAQ. Trimming cost V 5 bases and J 1 base; bases outside gene matches: 25. CDR3 amino acids: CASSPSPGGFSGRTGNTEAFF. For the CDR3, the DNA is TGTGCCAGCAGCCCGAGCCCAGGGGGTTTTTCAGGCCGGACAGGGAACACTGAAGCTTTCTTT.